This T cell receptor (beta chain) was identified in a study of response to subunit inactivated influenza vaccine. Whole-study findings and limits: With each seasonal influenza vaccination, the authors suggested, few new T cells are recruited.

Germline lookup yields CDR1 DFQATT and CDR2 SNEGSKA (reference sequence). The CDR3 spans 13 residues. V was trimmed by 2 bases and J by 7 bases, leaving 15 bases between them. About this clonotype: Antigen specificity is unknown.

TCRdb itself ran the RT-PCR reads through MiXCR, one entry per CDR3 protein. The sample shows roughly 500,000 distinct CDR3 sequences, more than 15% of them seen only once. This sample comprised CD4+ T cells sorted from PBMCs, obtained roughly 24 months after vaccination. The V call is TRBV20-1, the J call TRBJ2-7, with a weak D call TRBD1 (6 bases). This TCR derives from a man in his fifties or sixties who received an inactivated influenza vaccine. The CDR3 loop reads CSARPGQNLEQYF. DNA for the CDR3: TGCAGTGCTAGACCCGGACAGAACTTGGAGCAGTACTTC.